The clone carrying this T cell receptor beta chain was seen ten or more times. What it recognizes is unknown. Germline V gives CDR1 KGHDR, CDR2 SFDVKD. The CDR3 spans 16 residues. V was shortened by 3 bases and J by 2 bases, with 12 bases between the two germline ends. These data are taken from a study of breast tumors, draining lymph nodes, adjacent tissues. Findings and caveats of the study: Tumors had less TCR diversity than lymph nodes, more than nontumor tissue.

Samples came from axillary lymph nodes draining the breast cancer. TCRdb passed the multiplex PCR reads through MiXCR, listing each CDR3 protein once. The table shows around 250,000 distinct CDR3 sequences, with roughly a third occurring only once. This receptor was obtained from a female donor with breast cancer. Some clones in this sample may be carry-over from other donors' samples. The chain carries TRBV24-1 and TRBJ2-2; the D is unclear. The specimen was axillary lymph node tissue. The CDR3 nucleotides are TGTGCCACCAGTGATCGACTTCCCCCAAACACCGGGGAGCTGTTTTTT. Protein sequence: CATSDRLPPNTGELFF.